These 10 T cell receptor beta chains were sequenced from one sample in a study of vaccination and CD4 T cells after COVID-19. Sequencing of cultured CD4+ T cell DNA used the Oncomine TCR Beta short-read assay. MiXCR, run by TCRdb on the PCR reads, gives a single entry per CDR3 protein. The sample records about 20,000 distinct CDR3 sequences, about a third being singletons. Time point of the sample: late sampling 161 to 241 days after vaccination in three convalescent patients. The treatment here: roughly 10-day PBMC culture with coronavirus spike peptide pools or control peptides (ViraFEST assay). No antigens are known for them. The input for sequencing was CD4+ T cells from blood, cultured in vitro, taken about 7 months after SARS-CoV-2 vaccination. These receptors all come from a human donor who had recovered from COVID-19.

This chain uses TRBV6-1 with TRBJ1-1, with D possibly matching TRBD1 (5 bases). The germline gives CDR1 MNHNS, CDR2 SASEGT. V gave up 6 bases and J gave up 1 base, with 15 bases separating them. The CDR3 contains 15 residues. This CDR3 is CASSFLGTGNTEAFF. In nucleotides, the CDR3 is TGTGCCAGCAGCTTCCTCGGGACGGGGAACACTGAAGCTTTCTTT.

The chain recombines TRBV7-2 with TRBJ2-5; D gene uncertain. V lost 1 base, J lost 5 bases, and 11 bases lay in between. Germline V lookup: CDR1 SGHTA, CDR2 FQGNSA. This CDR3 has 14 amino acids. The CDR3 is CASSLEAARETQYF. The CDR3 region has the DNA TGTGCCAGCAGCTTAGAAGCCGCCAGGGAGACCCAGTACTTC.

This chain connects TRBV6-1 to TRBJ2-3; 8 bases are shared with TRBD1. Germline V gene lookup returns CDR1 MNHNS and CDR2 SASEGT. The CDR3 consists of 14 residues. Unmatched junction bases numbered 3, after V lost 6 bases and J lost 1 base. The CDR3 bases are TGTGCCAGCAGAACGGGACAGGGCACAGATACGCAGTATTTT. The encoded protein is CASRTGQGTDTQYF.

This clonotype has more than one count but fewer than ten. The chain uses TRBV20-1 and TRBJ2-5; 8 nucleotides agree with TRBD2. Trimming removed 5 bases from V and 3 bases from J; junction bases left unmatched: 5. CDR1 and CDR2 from the germline V gene are DFQATT and SNEGSKA (reference sequence). CDR3 length: 13 residues. CDR3 sequence (DNA): TGCAGTGCTCGGACTAGCTCCAAAGAGACCCAGTACTTC. Residues: CSARTSSKETQYF.

This clonotype was seen only a few times. The rearrangement uses TRBV7-2 and TRBJ2-5, with 8 bases that match TRBD1. Unmatched junction bases numbered 5, after V lost 1 base and J lost 4 bases. CDR3 length: 15 amino acids. Looked up from germline, CDR1 is SGHTA and CDR2 is FQGNSA. In DNA form, the CDR3 reads TGTGCCAGCAGCTTAGGGTCTGGACAGGGAGAGACCCAGTACTTC. This sequence encodes CASSLGSGQGETQYF.

The gene calls are TRBV10-3 and TRBJ1-1; the D is unclear. Trimming cost V 3 bases and J 2 bases, with 10 bases left between them. The germline V gene encodes CDR1 ENHRY and CDR2 SYGVKD. This CDR3 comprises 14 residues. CDR3 in amino acids: CAISDRGGNTEAFF. The CDR3 nucleotides are TGTGCCATCAGTGACCGGGGAGGTAACACTGAAGCTTTCTTT.

This clonotype was counted only a few times. The chain recombines TRBV2 with TRBJ1-2, with TRBD1 identical over 9 bases. Losses at the gene ends were 2 bases for V and 5 bases for J; bases not matched to a gene: 6. The germline V gene encodes CDR1 SNHLY and CDR2 FYNNEI. The CDR3 totals 15 residues. In nucleotides, the CDR3 is TGTGCCAGCAGTGAACCCCGGGACAGGGCGTATGGCTACACCTTC. Amino acid sequence: CASSEPRDRAYGYTF.

The sample holds a few counts of this clonotype. This chain's CDR3 is CASSYTGGTKTQYF. In DNA form, the CDR3 reads TGTGCCAGCAGTTATACAGGGGGCACGAAGACCCAGTACTTC. V and J are TRBV27 and TRBJ2-5, with 9 bases fitting TRBD1. Germline V CDR1 and CDR2: MNHEY, SMNVEV (reference sequence). V was pared by 4 bases and J by 6 bases, with 6 bases of the junction left unmatched. The CDR3 totals 14 residues.

The genes are TRBV20-1 and TRBJ2-4, with unresolved D. The CDR3 loop spans 13 amino acids. Germline CDR1 DFQATT, CDR2 SNEGSKA (reference sequence). Deletions cut 2 bases from V and 8 bases from J, with 13 bases between. Written as DNA, the CDR3 is TGCAGTGCTAGACGCGGCAGGTGGGACATTCAGTACTTC. Amino acids: CSARRGRWDIQYF.

This clonotype has just one count. The chain has TRBV19 and TRBJ2-3; 9 nucleotides agree with TRBD1. This CDR3 comprises 15 residues. Per germline, CDR1 LNHDA and CDR2 SQIVND (reference sequence). V lost 5 bases, J lost 4 bases, and 7 bases stayed unmatched. CDR3 coding DNA: TGTGCCAGTAGTTTGACAGGGGGAGTTGCAGATACGCAGTATTTT. Its protein is CASSLTGGVADTQYF. The full variable domain, in which reference TRBV19 and TRBJ2-3 provide the parts outside the CDR3, is DGGITQSPKYLFRKEGQNVTLSCEQNLNHDAMYWYRQDPGQGLRLIYYSQIVNDFQKGDIAEGYSVSREKKESFPLTVTSAQKNPTAFYLCASSLTGGVADTQYFGPGTRLTVL.